This T cell receptor (beta chain) was found in a study of blood T cell repertoires in COVID-19. The data were produced by immunoSEQ multiplex PCR, yet TCRdb's version contains in-frame clones alone and is incomplete. The table records approximately 81,000 clones, roughly 91% of them present only once. This CDR3 spans 15 amino acids. V shed 3 bases and J 4 bases; nucleotides not matched to a gene: 3. Germline CDR1 and CDR2: MNHNS and SASEGT. This clone has a single count. The chain links TRBV6-1 to TRBJ2-6; 7 bases match TRBD1. Material: peripheral blood. The receptor was derived from a woman between 45 and 60 years old in a cohort sampled during active COVID-19. The CDR3 nucleotides read TGTGCCAGCAGTGAGGGACAGTCCGGGGCCAACGTCCTGACTTTC. It encodes CASSEGQSGANVLTF.